Reported below is one T cell receptor (beta chain). Its antigen is not known. These data are taken from a study of OX40 agonist ivuxolimab in advanced cancers. Study conclusions and caveats: Partial responders at 0.1-3.0 mg/kg showed near-lowest clonal expansion.

The length of the CDR3 is 12 residues. V shed 3 bases, J shed 7 bases, and the junction held 5 bases outside the gene matches. Germline V lookup: CDR1 GTSNPN, CDR2 SVGIG (reference sequence). The method was immunoSEQ multiplex PCR; TCRdb's version includes in-frame clones alone and lacks a portion of them. The sample comprises roughly 80,000 clones, roughly 85% of which are singletons, and 0.5% to 0.85% rests with the top ten. The sequencing used CD4+ or CD8+ T cells sorted from blood, collected in a trial of the OX40 agonist ivuxolimab. This TCR was recovered from an adult with an advanced solid tumor such as melanoma, head and neck, liver or kidney cancer. The chain uses TRBV30 and TRBJ2-7; TRBD1 matches 8 bases. CDR3 DNA sequence: TGTGCCTGGAGGGGACAGGCGGGGGAGCAGTACTTC. This gives the protein CAWRGQAGEQYF. Variable domain in full (rest from reference TRBV30 and TRBJ2-7): SQTIHQWPATLVQPVGSPLSLECTVEGTSNPNLYWYRQAAGRGLQLLFYSVGIGQISSEVPQNLSASRPQDRQFILSSKKLLLSDSGFYLCAWRGQAGEQYFGPGTRLTVT.